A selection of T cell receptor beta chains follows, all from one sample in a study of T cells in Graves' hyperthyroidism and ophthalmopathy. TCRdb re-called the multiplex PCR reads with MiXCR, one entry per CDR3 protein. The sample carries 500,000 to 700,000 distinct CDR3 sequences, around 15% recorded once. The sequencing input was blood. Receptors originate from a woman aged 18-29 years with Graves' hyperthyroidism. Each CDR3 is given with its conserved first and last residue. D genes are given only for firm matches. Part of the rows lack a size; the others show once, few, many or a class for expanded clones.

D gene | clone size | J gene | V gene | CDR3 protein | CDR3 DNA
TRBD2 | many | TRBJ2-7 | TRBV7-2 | CASRRGGGSSHEQYF | TGTGCCAGCAGACGGGGCGGCGGGAGTTCCCACGAGCAGTACTTC
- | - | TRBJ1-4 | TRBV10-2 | CASSESLGSGEKLFF | TGCGCCAGCAGTGAGTCGCTAGGTAGTGGTGAAAAACTGTTTTTT
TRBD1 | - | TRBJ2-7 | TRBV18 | CASSPADRGEQYF | TGTGCCAGCTCACCCGCAGACAGGGGCGAGCAGTACTTC
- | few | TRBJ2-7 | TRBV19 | CASSPQVVSYEQYF | TGTGCCAGTAGTCCCCAGGTGGTATCCTACGAGCAGTACTTC
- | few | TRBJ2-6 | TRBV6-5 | CASSYSSASNNVLTF | TGTGCCAGCAGTTACTCGAGTGCGTCTAACAACGTCCTGACTTTC
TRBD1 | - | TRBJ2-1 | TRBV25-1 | CASSPDRGLSEQFF | TGTGCCAGCAGCCCGGACAGGGGATTAAGTGAGCAGTTCTTC
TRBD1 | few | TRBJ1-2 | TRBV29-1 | CSAGQGILYGYTF | TGCAGCGCCGGACAGGGGATCCTCTATGGCTACACCTTC
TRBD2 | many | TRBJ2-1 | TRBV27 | CASSPRLAEQFF | TGTGCCAGCAGTCCTCGACTAGCGGAGCAGTTCTTC
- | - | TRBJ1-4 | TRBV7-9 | CASSWGGTGPEKLFF | TGTGCCAGCAGCTGGGGGGGAACAGGCCCTGAAAAACTGTTTTTT
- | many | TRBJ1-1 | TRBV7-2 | CASTPALLNTEAFF | TGTGCCAGCACACCAGCCCTATTGAACACTGAAGCTTTCTTT
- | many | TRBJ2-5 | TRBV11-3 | CASSLMRQVQETQYF | TGTGCCAGCAGCTTGATGCGTCAGGTCCAAGAGACCCAGTACTTC
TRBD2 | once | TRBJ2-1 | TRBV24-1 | CATSDFTGTSGLPSSYNEQFF | TGTGCCACCAGTGATTTTACCGGGACTAGCGGGCTCCCTAGCTCCTACAATGAGCAGTTCTTC